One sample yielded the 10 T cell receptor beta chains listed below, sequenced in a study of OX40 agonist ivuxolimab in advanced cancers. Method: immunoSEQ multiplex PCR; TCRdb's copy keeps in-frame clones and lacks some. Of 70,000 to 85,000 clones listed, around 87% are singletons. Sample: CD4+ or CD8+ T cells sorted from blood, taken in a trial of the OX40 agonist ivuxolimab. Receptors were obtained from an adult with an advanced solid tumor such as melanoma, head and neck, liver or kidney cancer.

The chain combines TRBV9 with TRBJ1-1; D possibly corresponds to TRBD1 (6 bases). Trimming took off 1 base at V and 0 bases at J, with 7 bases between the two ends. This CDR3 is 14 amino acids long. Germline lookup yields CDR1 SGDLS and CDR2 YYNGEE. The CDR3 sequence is CASSVRGMNTEAFF. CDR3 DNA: TGTGCCAGCAGCGTAAGGGGGATGAACACTGAAGCTTTCTTT.

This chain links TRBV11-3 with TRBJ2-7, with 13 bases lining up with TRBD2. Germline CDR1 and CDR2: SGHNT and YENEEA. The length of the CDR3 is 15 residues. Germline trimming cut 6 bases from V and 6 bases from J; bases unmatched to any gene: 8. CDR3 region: CASSSGLAGAGEQYF. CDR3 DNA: TGTGCCAGCAGTAGCGGACTAGCGGGAGCCGGCGAGCAGTACTTC. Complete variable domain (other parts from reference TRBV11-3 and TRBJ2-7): EAGVVQSPRYKIIEKKQPVAFWCNPISGHNTLYWYLQNLGQGPELLIRYENEEAVDDSQLPKDRFSAERLKGVDSTLKIQPAELGDSAVYLCASSSGLAGAGEQYFGPGTRLTVT.

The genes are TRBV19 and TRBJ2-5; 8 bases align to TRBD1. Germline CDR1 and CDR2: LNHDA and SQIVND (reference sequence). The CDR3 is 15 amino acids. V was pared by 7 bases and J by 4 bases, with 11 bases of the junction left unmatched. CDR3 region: CASTATGATVETQYF. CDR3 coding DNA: TGTGCCAGTACCGCGACAGGGGCTACGGTAGAGACCCAGTACTTC.

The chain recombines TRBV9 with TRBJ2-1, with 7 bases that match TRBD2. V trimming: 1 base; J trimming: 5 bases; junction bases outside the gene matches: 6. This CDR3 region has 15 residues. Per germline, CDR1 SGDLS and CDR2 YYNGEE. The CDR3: CASSVWSSGDNEQFF. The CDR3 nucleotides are TGTGCCAGCAGCGTATGGTCAAGCGGGGACAATGAGCAGTTCTTC.

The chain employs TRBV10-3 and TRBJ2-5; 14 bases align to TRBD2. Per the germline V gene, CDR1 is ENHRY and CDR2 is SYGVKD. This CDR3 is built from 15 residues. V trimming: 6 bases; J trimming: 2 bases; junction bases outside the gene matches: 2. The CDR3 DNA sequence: TGTGCCATCAGAGGGACTAGCGGGAGTCAAGAGACCCAGTACTTC. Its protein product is CAIRGTSGSQETQYF.

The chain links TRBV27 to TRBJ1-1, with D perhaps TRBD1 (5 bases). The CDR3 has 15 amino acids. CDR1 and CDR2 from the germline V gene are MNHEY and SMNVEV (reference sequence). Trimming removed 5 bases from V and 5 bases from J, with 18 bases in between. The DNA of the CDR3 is TGTGCCAGCAGTCCCCGGGGCGGGGGAAGGACTGAAGCTTTCTTT. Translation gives CASSPRGGGRTEAFF.

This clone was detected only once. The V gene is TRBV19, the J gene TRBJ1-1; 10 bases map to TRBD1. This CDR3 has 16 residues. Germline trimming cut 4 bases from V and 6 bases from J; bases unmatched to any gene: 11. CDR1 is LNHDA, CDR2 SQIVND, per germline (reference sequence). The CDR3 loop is CASSRNRGTGAAEAFF. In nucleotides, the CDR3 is TGTGCCAGTAGTAGAAATCGCGGGACAGGGGCCGCTGAAGCTTTCTTT.

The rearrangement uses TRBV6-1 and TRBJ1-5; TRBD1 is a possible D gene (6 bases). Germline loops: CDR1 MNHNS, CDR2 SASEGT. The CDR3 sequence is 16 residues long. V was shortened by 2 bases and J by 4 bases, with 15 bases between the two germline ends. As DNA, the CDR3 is TGTGCCAGCAGTGAATACCTTCCTACAGGGAATCAGCCCCAGCATTTT. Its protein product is CASSEYLPTGNQPQHF.

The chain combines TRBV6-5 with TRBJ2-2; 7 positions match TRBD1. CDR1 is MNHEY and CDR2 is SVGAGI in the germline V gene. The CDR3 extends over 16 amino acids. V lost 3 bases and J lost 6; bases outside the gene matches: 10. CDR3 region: CASSYEARGRAGELFF. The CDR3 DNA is TGTGCCAGCAGTTATGAAGCGAGGGGGCGAGCCGGGGAGCTGTTTTTT.

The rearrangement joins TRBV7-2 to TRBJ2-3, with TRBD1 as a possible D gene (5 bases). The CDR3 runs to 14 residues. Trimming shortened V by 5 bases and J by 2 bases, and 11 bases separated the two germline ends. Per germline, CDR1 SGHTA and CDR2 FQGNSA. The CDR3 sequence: CASSLRQYTDTQYF. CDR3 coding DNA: TGTGCCAGCAGCCTAAGACAGTACACAGATACGCAGTATTTT.